Each of the 17 T cell receptor beta chains below was sequenced from the same sample in a study of shared clonotypes between healthy human individuals. TCRdb keeps only in-frame clones here, not all; method: immunoSEQ multiplex PCR. Among more than 400,000 clones, 90% to 96% were seen once, and the ten largest hold 0.05% to 0.07%. Material: naive CD4+ T cells sorted from blood. Subset denoted: CD45RA+ positively selected. Receptor source: a woman aged 30 to 39 in good health.

J is TRBJ2-3 and V is TRBV5-1, with 7 positions matching TRBD2. V shed 3 bases, J shed 3 bases, and the junction held 4 bases outside the gene matches. The length of the CDR3 is 14 residues. The germline CDR1 and CDR2 sequences are SGHRS and YFSETQ. CDR3 in DNA: TGCGCCAGCAGCTACGGGCGGGAGACAGATACGCAGTATTTT. It yields the protein CASSYGRETDTQYF. The full variable domain, with the rest looked up from reference TRBV5-1 and TRBJ2-3, is KAGVTQTPRYLIKTRGQQVTLSCSPISGHRSVSWYQQTPGQGLQFLFEYFSETQRNKGNFPGRFSGRQFSNSRSEMNVSTLELGDSALYLCASSYGRETDTQYFGPGTRLTVL.

The chain joins TRBV5-4 to TRBJ2-6; D is unclear. Trimming pared 4 bases from V and 4 bases from J, leaving 6 bases between. CDR3 length: 13 amino acids. CDR1 and CDR2 from the germline V gene are SGHNT and YYREEE (reference sequence). The CDR3 sequence is CASSRPGANVLTF. DNA of the CDR3: TGTGCCAGCAGCAGACCCGGGGCCAACGTCCTGACTTTC.

The chain employs TRBV5-1 and TRBJ2-7; the match to TRBD1 covers 10 bases. In germline, CDR1 is SGHRS, CDR2 YFSETQ. This CDR3 comprises 14 residues. Losses at the gene ends were 4 bases for V and 5 bases for J; bases not matched to a gene: 6. The CDR3 DNA sequence: TGCGCCAGCAGCAAGGGACAGGGGAACGACGAGCAGTACTTC. This gives the protein CASSKGQGNDEQYF. Combining the CDR3 with reference TRBV5-1 and TRBJ2-7 gives the whole variable domain KAGVTQTPRYLIKTRGQQVTLSCSPISGHRSVSWYQQTPGQGLQFLFEYFSETQRNKGNFPGRFSGRQFSNSRSEMNVSTLELGDSALYLCASSKGQGNDEQYFGPGTRLTVT.

The chain recombines TRBV19 with TRBJ2-5; 13 positions agree with TRBD2. Trimming took 4 bases from V and 4 from J; bases not matched to a gene: 9. Per germline, CDR1 LNHDA and CDR2 SQIVND (reference sequence). The CDR3 has 17 amino acids. DNA of the CDR3: TGTGCCAGTAGTAAGGGGACTAGCGGGATGGGGGGAGAGACCCAGTACTTC. Its protein product is CASSKGTSGMGGETQYF.

This chain connects TRBV5-1 to TRBJ2-1; TRBD2 matches 8 bases. The germline V gene has CDR1 SGHRS and CDR2 YFSETQ. V was clipped by 7 bases and J by 8 bases; unmatched bases: 17. The CDR3 covers 16 residues. In DNA, the CDR3 is TGCGCCAGCCGTGAGGGACTAGATGTTGGAGTCGATGAGCAGTTCTTC. The encoded protein is CASREGLDVGVDEQFF.

The chain links TRBV4-1 to TRBJ2-5, with 12 bases that match TRBD2. V shed 0 bases and J 4 bases; nucleotides not matched to a gene: 15. CDR3 size: 20 residues. Germline V gene sequence: CDR1 MGHRA, CDR2 YSYEKL. The CDR3 protein is CASSQEPPGQTSGRGETQYF. The CDR3 region has the DNA TGCGCCAGCAGCCAAGAACCCCCGGGTCAGACTAGCGGGAGAGGAGAGACCCAGTACTTC.

The chain has TRBV28 and TRBJ2-1; TRBD2 matches 13 bases. Germline-derived CDR1 and CDR2 are MDHEN and SYDVKM. The CDR3 contains 18 residues. The J segment lost 2 bases and the V segment lost 3 bases, leaving 7 bases of the junction unmatched. CDR3 DNA: TGTGCCAGCAGTTTCGACCGGACTAGCGGGAGCCCCTACAATGAGCAGTTCTTC. Encoded protein: CASSFDRTSGSPYNEQFF. The full variable domain, its missing parts supplied by reference TRBV28 and TRBJ2-1, is DVKVTQSSRYLVKRTGEKVFLECVQDMDHENMFWYRQDPGLGLRLIYFSYDVKMKEKGDIPEGYSVSREKKERFSLILESASTNQTSMYLCASSFDRTSGSPYNEQFFGPGTRLTVL.

This rearrangement joins TRBV7-3 to TRBJ2-1; 7 nucleotides match TRBD2. From germline, CDR1 is SGHTA and CDR2 FQGTGA. Trimming removed 5 bases from V and 0 bases from J; junction bases left unmatched: 7. This CDR3 region has 16 residues. CDR3 protein: CASSPLGGSSYNEQFF. CDR3 in DNA: TGTGCCAGCAGCCCACTCGGCGGGAGCTCCTACAATGAGCAGTTCTTC.

CDR3 loop: CASSLGDHTEAFF. The CDR3 DNA reads as TGTGCCAGCAGCTTAGGGGACCACACTGAAGCTTTCTTT. The chain has TRBV7-9 and TRBJ1-1; D might be TRBD1 (5 bases). The CDR3 length is 13 residues. From germline, CDR1 is SEHNR and CDR2 FQNEAQ (reference sequence). Trimming took 1 base from V and 3 from J, leaving 6 bases between them.

The chain recombines TRBV5-1 with TRBJ2-1; 7 bases match TRBD2. The CDR3 is 13 amino acids. Germline lookup yields CDR1 SGHRS and CDR2 YFSETQ. Trimming took 5 bases from V and 7 from J; bases not matched to a gene: 6. The CDR3 DNA follows: TGCGCCAGCAGGTCGGGGGGTGGAAATGAGCAGTTCTTC. The encoded protein is CASRSGGGNEQFF.

The chain employs TRBV29-1 and TRBJ2-7; no definite D call. V was cut by 3 bases and J by 2 bases, with 8 bases left in between. The CDR3 totals 12 residues. Germline values: CDR1 SQVTM, CDR2 ANQGSEA. CDR3 loop: CSVEITAYEQYF. In nucleotides, the CDR3 is TGCAGCGTTGAGATAACAGCCTACGAGCAGTACTTC.

This chain uses TRBV7-3 with TRBJ2-3, with 7 bases aligning to TRBD2. The J segment lost 5 bases and the V segment lost 1 base, leaving 3 bases of the junction unmatched. The CDR3 loop spans 14 amino acids. CDR1 is SGHTA and CDR2 is FQGTGA in the germline V gene. The CDR3 spells CASSLSGSLDTQYF. CDR3 in DNA: TGTGCCAGCAGCTTAAGCGGGAGTCTAGATACGCAGTATTTT.

V and J are TRBV6-5 and TRBJ2-1; 7 bases map to TRBD2. V shed 2 bases and J 7 bases; nucleotides not matched to a gene: 5. CDR3 length: 14 residues. Germline V gene data show CDR1 as MNHEY and CDR2 as SVGAGI. CDR3 coding DNA: TGTGCCAGCAGTTACGAGGCGGGAGTGAATGAGCAGTTCTTC. Its translation: CASSYEAGVNEQFF.

This chain joins TRBV5-1 and TRBJ2-1; 7 positions agree with TRBD2. Losses at the gene ends were 0 bases for V and 8 bases for J; bases not matched to a gene: 5. The germline V gene has CDR1 SGHRS and CDR2 YFSETQ. The CDR3 is 14 amino acids. Written as DNA, the CDR3 is TGCGCCAGCAGCTTGGGGGAGGGCCAGGATGAGCAGTTCTTC. Translating it yields CASSLGEGQDEQFF.

This clone was counted only a few times. The chain carries TRBV19 and TRBJ1-5; no clear D gene. Germline CDR1 and CDR2: LNHDA and SQIVND (reference sequence). The CDR3 totals 13 residues. V lost 5 bases to trimming and J lost 1 base, with 6 bases between them. The CDR3 nucleotides read TGTGCCAGTAGTGACCCCAGCAATCAGCCCCAGCATTTT. Its protein product is CASSDPSNQPQHF.

The chain joins TRBV6-4 to TRBJ2-1; unclear D gene. Germline-derived CDR1 and CDR2 are MRHNA and SNTAGT. Trimming removed 6 bases at V and 0 bases at J, with 6 bases between. The CDR3 covers 13 residues. This CDR3 reads CASSTVSYNEQFF. Written as DNA, the CDR3 is TGTGCCAGCAGCACAGTCTCCTACAATGAGCAGTTCTTC.

The chain is built from TRBV19 and TRBJ2-7; D is possibly TRBD1 (6 bases). The V end lost 4 bases, the J end lost 3 bases, and 10 bases lay between the germline ends. Germline assignment: CDR1 LNHDA and CDR2 SQIVND (reference sequence). CDR3 length: 13 residues. In DNA, the CDR3 is TGTGCCAGTAGTAGGACAGAAAACTACGAGCAGTACTTC. Protein sequence: CASSRTENYEQYF.